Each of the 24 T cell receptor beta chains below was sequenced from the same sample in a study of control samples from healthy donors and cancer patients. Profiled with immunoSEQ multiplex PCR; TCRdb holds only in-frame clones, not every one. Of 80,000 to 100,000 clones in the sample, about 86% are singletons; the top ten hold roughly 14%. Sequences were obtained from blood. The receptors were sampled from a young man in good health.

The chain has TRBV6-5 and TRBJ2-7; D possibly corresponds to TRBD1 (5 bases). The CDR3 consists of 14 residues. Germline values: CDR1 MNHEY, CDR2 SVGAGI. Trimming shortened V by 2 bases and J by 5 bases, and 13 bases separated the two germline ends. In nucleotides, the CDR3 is TGTGCCAGCAGTTACGCCCGGCAGGGCCACGAGCAGTACTTC. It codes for CASSYARQGHEQYF.

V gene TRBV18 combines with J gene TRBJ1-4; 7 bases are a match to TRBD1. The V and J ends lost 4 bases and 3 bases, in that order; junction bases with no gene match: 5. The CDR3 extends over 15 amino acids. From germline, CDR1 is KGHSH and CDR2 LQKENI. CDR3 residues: CASSLQGGANEKLFF. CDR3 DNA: TGTGCCAGCTCACTTCAGGGGGGAGCTAATGAAAAACTGTTTTTT.

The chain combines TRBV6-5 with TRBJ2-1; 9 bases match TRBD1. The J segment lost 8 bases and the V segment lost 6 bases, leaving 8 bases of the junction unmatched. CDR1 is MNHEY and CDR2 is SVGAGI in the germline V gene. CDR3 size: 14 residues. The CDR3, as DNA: TGTGCCAGCAGAAAACAGGGGGCTGGGGATGAGCAGTTCTTC. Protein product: CASRKQGAGDEQFF.

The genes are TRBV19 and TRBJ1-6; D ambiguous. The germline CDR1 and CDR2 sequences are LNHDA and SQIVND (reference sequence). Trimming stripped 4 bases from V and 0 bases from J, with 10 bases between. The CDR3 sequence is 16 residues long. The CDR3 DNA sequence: TGTGCCAGTAGTACCGAGAGCGGCTCCTATAATTCACCCCTCCACTTT. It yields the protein CASSTESGSYNSPLHF.

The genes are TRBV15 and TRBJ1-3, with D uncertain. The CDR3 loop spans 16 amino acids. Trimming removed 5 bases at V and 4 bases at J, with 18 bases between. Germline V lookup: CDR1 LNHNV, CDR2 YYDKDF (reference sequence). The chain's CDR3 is CATSGYGEGSGNTIYF. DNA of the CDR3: TGTGCCACCAGCGGCTACGGAGAGGGCAGCGGAAACACCATATATTTT.

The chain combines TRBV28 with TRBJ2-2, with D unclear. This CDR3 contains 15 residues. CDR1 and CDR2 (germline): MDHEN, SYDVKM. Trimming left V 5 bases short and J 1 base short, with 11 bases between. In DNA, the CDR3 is TGTGCCAGCAGTCACAAACAGATGAACACCGGGGAGCTGTTTTTT. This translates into CASSHKQMNTGELFF. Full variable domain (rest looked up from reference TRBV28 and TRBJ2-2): DVKVTQSSRYLVKRTGEKVFLECVQDMDHENMFWYRQDPGLGLRLIYFSYDVKMKEKGDIPEGYSVSREKKERFSLILESASTNQTSMYLCASSHKQMNTGELFFGEGSRLTVL.

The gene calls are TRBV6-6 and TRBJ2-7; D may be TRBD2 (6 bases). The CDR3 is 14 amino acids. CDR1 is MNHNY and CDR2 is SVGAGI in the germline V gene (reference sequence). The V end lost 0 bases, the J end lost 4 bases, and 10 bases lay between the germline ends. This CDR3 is CASSYSEGRYEQYF. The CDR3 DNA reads TGTGCCAGCAGTTACTCGGAGGGTAGGTACGAGCAGTACTTC.

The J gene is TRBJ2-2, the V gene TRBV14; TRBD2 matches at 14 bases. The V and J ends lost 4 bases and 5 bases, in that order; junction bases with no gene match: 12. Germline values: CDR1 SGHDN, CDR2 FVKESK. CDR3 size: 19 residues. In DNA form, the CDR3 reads TGTGCCAGCAGCCCCCTCGGACTAGCGGGAGGCCGACGGACCGGGGAGCTGTTTTTT. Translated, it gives CASSPLGLAGGRRTGELFF.

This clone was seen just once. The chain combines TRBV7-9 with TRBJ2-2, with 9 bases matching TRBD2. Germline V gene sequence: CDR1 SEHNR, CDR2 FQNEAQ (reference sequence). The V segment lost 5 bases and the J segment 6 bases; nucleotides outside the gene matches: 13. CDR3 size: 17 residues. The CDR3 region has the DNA TGTGCCAGCAGCCCCGGTCAGGATAGCGGGAGTTCCGGGGAGCTGTTTTTT. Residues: CASSPGQDSGSSGELFF.

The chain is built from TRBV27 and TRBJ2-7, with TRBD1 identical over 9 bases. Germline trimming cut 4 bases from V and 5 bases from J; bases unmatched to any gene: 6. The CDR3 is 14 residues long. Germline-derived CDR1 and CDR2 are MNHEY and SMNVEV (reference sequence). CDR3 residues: CASSYGTGSNEQYF. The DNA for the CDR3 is TGTGCCAGCAGTTACGGGACAGGGTCCAACGAGCAGTACTTC.

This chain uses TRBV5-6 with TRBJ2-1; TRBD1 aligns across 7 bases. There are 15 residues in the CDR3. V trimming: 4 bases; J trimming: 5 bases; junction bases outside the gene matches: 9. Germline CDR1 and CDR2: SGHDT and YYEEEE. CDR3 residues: CASSTTGTANNEQFF. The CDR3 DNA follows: TGTGCCAGCAGCACGACCGGGACAGCCAACAATGAGCAGTTCTTC. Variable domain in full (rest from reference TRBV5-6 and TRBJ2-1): DAGVTQSPTHLIKTRGQQVTLRCSPKSGHDTVSWYQQALGQGPQFIFQYYEEEERQRGNFPDRFSGHQFPNYSSELNVNALLLGDSALYLCASSTTGTANNEQFFGPGTRLTVL.

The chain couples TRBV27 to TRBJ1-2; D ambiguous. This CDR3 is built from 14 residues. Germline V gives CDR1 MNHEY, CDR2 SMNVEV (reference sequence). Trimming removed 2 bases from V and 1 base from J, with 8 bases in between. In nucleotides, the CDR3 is TGTGCCAGCAGTTTAGACGGATATAACTATGGCTACACCTTC. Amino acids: CASSLDGYNYGYTF.

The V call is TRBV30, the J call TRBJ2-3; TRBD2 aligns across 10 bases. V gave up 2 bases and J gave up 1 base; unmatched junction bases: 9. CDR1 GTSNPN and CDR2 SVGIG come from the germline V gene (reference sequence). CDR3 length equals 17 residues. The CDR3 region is CAWSLGLAVARTDTQYF. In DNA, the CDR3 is TGTGCCTGGAGTTTAGGACTAGCGGTTGCTCGCACAGATACGCAGTATTTT.

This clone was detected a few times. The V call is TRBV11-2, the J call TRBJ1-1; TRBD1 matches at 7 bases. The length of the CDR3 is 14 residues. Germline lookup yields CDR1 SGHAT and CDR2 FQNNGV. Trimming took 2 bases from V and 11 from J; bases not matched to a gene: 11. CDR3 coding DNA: TGTGCCAGCAGCTTAATCTTTCGGGACAGATCGGCTTTCTTT. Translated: CASSLIFRDRSAFF.

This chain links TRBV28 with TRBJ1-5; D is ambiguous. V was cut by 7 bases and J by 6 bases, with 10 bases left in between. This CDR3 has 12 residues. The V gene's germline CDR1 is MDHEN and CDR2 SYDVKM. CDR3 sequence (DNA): TGTGCCAGCAATATCGTTCGTCAGCCCCAGCATTTT. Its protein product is CASNIVRQPQHF. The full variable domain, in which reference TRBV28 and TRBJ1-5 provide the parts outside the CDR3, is DVKVTQSSRYLVKRTGEKVFLECVQDMDHENMFWYRQDPGLGLRLIYFSYDVKMKEKGDIPEGYSVSREKKERFSLILESASTNQTSMYLCASNIVRQPQHFGDGTRLSIL.

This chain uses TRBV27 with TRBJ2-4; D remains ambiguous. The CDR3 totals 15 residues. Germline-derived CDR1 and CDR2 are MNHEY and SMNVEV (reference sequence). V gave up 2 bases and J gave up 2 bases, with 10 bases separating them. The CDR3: CASSLDWASKNIQYF. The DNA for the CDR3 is TGTGCCAGCAGTTTAGACTGGGCCTCCAAAAACATTCAGTACTTC.

CDR3 coding DNA: TGTGCCAGCAGCCATAACGAGGGTCATCAGCCCCAGCATTTT. It codes for CASSHNEGHQPQHF. This chain uses TRBV16 with TRBJ1-5, with D unclear. The length of the CDR3 is 14 residues. Germline CDR1 KGHSY, CDR2 FQNENV. Trimming shortened V by 3 bases and J by 5 bases, and 11 bases separated the two germline ends.

The CDR3 bases are TGTGCCAGCAGTTTTCGGCTAGCGGGAGGCAATGAGCAGTTCTTC. It encodes CASSFRLAGGNEQFF. The chain combines TRBV27 with TRBJ2-1, with TRBD2 matching 11 bases. Germline assignment: CDR1 MNHEY and CDR2 SMNVEV (reference sequence). The CDR3 covers 15 residues. The ends lost 3 bases at V and 6 bases at J; junction bases unmatched: 4.

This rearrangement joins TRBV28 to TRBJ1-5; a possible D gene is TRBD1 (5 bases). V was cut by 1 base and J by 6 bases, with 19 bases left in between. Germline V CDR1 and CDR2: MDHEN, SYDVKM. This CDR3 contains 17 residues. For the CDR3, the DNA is TGTGCCAGCAGTTTATTCCCTTCTTCGGGGGATAGTCAGCCCCAGCATTTT. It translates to CASSLFPSSGDSQPQHF.

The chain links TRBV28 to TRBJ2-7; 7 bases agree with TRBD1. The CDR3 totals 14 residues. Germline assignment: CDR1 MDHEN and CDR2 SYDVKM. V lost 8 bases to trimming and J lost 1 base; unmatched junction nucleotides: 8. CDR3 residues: CASGQTGTSYEQYF. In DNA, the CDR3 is TGTGCCAGCGGACAGACAGGGACATCCTACGAGCAGTACTTC.

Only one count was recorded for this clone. The CDR3 DNA sequence: TGTGCCAGCAGTACCTCAGGGGGCCCTTCCTACGAGCAGTACTTC. Its translation is CASSTSGGPSYEQYF. The chain joins TRBV6-5 to TRBJ2-7, with 8 bases identical to TRBD1. This CDR3 comprises 15 residues. Germline CDR1 is MNHEY and CDR2 is SVGAGI. The V and J ends lost 5 bases and 1 base, in that order; junction bases with no gene match: 7.

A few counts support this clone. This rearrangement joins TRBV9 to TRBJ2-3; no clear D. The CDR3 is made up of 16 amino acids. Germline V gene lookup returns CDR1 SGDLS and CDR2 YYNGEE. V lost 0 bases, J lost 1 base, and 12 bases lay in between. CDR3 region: CASSVGAGVRTDTQYF. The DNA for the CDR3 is TGTGCCAGCAGCGTAGGTGCTGGAGTGCGCACAGATACGCAGTATTTT.

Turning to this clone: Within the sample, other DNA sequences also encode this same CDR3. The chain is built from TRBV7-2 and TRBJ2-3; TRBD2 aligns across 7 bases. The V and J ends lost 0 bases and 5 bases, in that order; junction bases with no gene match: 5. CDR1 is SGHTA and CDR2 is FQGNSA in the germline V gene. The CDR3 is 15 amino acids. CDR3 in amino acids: CASSLAGGRVDTQYF. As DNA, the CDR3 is TGTGCCAGCAGCTTAGCGGGAGGGAGGGTAGATACGCAGTATTTT.

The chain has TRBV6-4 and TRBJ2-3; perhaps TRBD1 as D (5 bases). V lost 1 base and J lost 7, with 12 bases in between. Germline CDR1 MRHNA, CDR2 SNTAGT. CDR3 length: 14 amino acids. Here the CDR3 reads CASSDWPRDHTQYF. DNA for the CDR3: TGTGCCAGCAGTGACTGGCCCAGGGATCATACGCAGTATTTT.